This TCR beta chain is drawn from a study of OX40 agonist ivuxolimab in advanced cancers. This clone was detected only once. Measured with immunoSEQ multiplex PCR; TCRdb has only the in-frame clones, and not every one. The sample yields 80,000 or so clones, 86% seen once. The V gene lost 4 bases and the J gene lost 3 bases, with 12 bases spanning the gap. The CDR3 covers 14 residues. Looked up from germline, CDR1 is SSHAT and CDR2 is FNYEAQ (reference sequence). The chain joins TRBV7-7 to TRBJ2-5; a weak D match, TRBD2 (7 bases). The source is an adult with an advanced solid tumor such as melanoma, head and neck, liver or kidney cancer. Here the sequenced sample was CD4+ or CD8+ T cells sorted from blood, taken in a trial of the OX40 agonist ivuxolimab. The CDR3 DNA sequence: TGTGCCAGCAGCTGGCGGGGGCTGGAAGAGACCCAGTACTTC. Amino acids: CASSWRGLEETQYF.